This T cell receptor (beta chain) is drawn from a study of blood T cell repertoires in COVID-19. Study information: Samples came from the United States, Italy and Spain, spanning acute and convalescent COVID-19. PBMCs, B-cell-depleted T cells, or T cells provided the cDNA or gDNA that made up the material.

This CDR3 comprises 13 residues. V shed 2 bases and J shed 4 bases, with 8 bases lying between them. Per the authors' pipeline: Estimation of nucleated cell counts relied on the amplification of reference gene primers. Data came from immunoSEQ multiplex PCR; TCRdb stores just in-frame clones and leaves some out. That table supplies the V and J calls and clone size; D and trimming were determined from the DNA. The table has over 300,000 clones, 86% seen once. Input material: peripheral blood. The chain employs TRBV12-3 or TRBV12-4 and TRBJ2-5, with a tentative D call TRBD1 (5 bases). The sequence was collected from a woman aged 45-65 years with acute or convalescent COVID-19. The CDR3 sequence is CASSLWQGETQYF. The CDR3 DNA is TGTGCCAGCAGTTTATGGCAGGGAGAGACCCAGTACTTC.